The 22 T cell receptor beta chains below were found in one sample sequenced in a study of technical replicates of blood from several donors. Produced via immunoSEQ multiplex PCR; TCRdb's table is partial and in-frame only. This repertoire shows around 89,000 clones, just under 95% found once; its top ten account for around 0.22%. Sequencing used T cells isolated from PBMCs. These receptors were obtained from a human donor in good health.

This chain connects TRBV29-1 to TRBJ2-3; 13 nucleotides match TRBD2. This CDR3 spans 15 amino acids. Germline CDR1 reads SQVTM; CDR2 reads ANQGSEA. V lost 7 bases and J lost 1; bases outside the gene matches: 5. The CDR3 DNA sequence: TGCAGCGCTGGACTAGCGGGAGTACGCACAGATACGCAGTATTTT. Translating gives CSAGLAGVRTDTQYF.

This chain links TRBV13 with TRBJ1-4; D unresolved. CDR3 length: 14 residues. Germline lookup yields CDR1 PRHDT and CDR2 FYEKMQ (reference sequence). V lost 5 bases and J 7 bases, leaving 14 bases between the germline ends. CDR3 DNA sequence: TGTGCCAGCAGCACCGGCCCTGGCGGTGAAAAACTGTTTTTT. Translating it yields CASSTGPGGEKLFF.

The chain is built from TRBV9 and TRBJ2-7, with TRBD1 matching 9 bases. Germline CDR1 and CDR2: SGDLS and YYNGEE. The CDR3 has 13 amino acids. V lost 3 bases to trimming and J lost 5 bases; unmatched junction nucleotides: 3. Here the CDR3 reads CASSGTGAHEQYF. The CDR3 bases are TGTGCCAGCAGCGGGACAGGGGCCCACGAGCAGTACTTC.

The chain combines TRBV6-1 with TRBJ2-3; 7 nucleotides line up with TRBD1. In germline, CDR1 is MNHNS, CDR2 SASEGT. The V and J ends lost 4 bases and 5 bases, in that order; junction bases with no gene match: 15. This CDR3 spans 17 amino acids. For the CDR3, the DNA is TGTGCCAGCAGTGCAGACCTGTCGACAGGGTACAAAGATACGCAGTATTTT. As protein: CASSADLSTGYKDTQYF.

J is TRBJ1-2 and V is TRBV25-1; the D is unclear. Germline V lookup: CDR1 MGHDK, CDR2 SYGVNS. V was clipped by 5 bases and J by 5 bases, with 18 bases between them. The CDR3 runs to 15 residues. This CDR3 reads CASSHFGQAEYGYTF. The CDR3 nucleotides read TGTGCCAGCAGTCATTTTGGTCAGGCTGAATATGGCTACACCTTC.

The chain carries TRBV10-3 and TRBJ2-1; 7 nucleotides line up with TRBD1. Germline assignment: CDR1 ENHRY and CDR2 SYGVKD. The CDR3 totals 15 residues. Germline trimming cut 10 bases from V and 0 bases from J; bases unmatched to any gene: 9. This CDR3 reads CATSQGSYSYNEQFF. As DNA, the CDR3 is TGTGCCACCTCACAGGGGAGTTACTCCTACAATGAGCAGTTCTTC.

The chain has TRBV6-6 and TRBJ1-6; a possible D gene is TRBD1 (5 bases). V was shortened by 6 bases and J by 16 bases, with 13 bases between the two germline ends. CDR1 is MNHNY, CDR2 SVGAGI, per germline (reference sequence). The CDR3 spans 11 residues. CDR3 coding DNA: TGTGCCAGCAGAAGAGACAGAAATCTCCACTTT. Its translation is CASRRDRNLHF.

The DNA of the CDR3 is TGTGCCAGCAGCGAAGCACAGGGGAAGCAGCCCCAGCATTTT. This translates into CASSEAQGKQPQHF. V and J are TRBV4-2 and TRBJ1-5; 7 nucleotides line up with TRBD1. CDR3 length: 14 residues. V gave up 5 bases and J gave up 7 bases; unmatched junction bases: 8. The germline V gene encodes CDR1 LGHNA and CDR2 YNFKEQ.

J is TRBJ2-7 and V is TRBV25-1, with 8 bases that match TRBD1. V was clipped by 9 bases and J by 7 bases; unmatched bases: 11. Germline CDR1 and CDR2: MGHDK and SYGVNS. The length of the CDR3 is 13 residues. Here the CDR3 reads CARTGQAKWEQYF. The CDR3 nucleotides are TGTGCCAGAACGGGACAGGCGAAATGGGAGCAGTACTTC.

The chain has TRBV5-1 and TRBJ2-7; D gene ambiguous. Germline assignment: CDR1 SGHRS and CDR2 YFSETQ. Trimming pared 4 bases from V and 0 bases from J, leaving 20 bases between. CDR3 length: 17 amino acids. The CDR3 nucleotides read TGCGCCAGCAGCCCATTTCGTGGCGGCCTGAGCTCCTACGAGCAGTACTTC. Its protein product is CASSPFRGGLSSYEQYF. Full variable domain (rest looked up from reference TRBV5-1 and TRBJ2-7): KAGVTQTPRYLIKTRGQQVTLSCSPISGHRSVSWYQQTPGQGLQFLFEYFSETQRNKGNFPGRFSGRQFSNSRSEMNVSTLELGDSALYLCASSPFRGGLSSYEQYFGPGTRLTVT.

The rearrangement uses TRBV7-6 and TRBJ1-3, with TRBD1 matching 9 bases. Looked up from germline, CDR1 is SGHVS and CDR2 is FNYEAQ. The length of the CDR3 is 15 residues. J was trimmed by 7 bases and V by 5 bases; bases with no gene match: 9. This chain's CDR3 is CASSTPGQGRNTIYF. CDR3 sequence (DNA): TGTGCCAGCAGCACCCCGGGACAGGGCCGTAACACCATATATTTT.

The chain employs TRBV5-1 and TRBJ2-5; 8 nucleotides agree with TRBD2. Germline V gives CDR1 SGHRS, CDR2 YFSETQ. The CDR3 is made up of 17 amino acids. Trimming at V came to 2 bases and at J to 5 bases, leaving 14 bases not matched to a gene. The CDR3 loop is CASSFGPAGVVMETQYF. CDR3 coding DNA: TGCGCCAGCAGCTTCGGACCAGCGGGAGTAGTGATGGAGACCCAGTACTTC.

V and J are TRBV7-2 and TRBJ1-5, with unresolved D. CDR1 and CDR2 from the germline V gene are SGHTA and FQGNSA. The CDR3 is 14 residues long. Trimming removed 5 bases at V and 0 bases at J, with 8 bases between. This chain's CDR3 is CASSPGISNQPQHF. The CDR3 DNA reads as TGTGCCAGCAGCCCGGGGATTAGCAATCAGCCCCAGCATTTT.

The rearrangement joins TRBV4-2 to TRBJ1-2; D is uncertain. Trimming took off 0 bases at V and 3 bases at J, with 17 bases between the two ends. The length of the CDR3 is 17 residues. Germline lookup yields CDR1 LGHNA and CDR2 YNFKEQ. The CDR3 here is CASSQDLSSPLHYGYTF. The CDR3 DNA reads TGTGCCAGCAGCCAAGATCTATCGTCCCCTCTTCACTATGGCTACACCTTC.

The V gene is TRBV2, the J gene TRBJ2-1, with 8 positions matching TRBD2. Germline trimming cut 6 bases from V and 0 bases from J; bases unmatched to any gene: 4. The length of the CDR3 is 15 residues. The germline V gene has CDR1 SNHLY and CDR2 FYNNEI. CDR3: CASRAAGASYNEQFF. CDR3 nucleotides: TGTGCCAGCAGGGCAGCGGGAGCCTCCTACAATGAGCAGTTCTTC.

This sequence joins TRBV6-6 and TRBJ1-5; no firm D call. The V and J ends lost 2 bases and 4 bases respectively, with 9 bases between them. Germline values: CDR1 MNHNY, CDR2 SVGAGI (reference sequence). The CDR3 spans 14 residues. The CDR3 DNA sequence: TGTGCCAGCAGTTACGAGGCTGGGAATCAGCCCCAGCATTTT. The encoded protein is CASSYEAGNQPQHF.

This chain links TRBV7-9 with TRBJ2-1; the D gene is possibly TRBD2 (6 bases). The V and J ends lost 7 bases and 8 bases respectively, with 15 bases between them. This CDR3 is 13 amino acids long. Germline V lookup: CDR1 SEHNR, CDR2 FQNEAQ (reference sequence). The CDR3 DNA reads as TGTGCCAGCACCGCGCGGCGGGGACATGAGCAGTTCTTC. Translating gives CASTARRGHEQFF.

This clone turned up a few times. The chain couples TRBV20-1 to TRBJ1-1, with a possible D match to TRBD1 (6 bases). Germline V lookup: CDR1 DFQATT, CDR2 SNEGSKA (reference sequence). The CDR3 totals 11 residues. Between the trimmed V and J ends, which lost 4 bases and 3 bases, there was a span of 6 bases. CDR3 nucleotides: TGCAGTGCTAAGGGGGACACTGAAGCTTTCTTT. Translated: CSAKGDTEAFF.

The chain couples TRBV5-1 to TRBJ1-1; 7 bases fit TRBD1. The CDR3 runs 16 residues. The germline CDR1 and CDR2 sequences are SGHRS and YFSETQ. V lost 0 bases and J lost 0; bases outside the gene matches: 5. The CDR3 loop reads CASSLGDSYMNTEAFF. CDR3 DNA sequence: TGCGCCAGCAGCTTGGGGGACAGCTACATGAACACTGAAGCTTTCTTT.

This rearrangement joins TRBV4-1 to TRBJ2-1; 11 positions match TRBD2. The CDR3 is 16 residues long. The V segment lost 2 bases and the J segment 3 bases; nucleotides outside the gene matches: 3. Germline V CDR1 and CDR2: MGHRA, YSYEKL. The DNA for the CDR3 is TGCGCCAGCAGCCAATCGACTAGCGGGAACTACAATGAGCAGTTCTTC. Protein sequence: CASSQSTSGNYNEQFF.

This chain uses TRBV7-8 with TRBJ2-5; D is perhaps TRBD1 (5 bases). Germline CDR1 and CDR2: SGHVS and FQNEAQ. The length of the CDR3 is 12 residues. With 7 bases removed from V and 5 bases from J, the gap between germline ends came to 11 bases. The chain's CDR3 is CASNRGSETQYF. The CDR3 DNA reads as TGTGCCAGCAATAGGGGCTCGGAGACCCAGTACTTC.

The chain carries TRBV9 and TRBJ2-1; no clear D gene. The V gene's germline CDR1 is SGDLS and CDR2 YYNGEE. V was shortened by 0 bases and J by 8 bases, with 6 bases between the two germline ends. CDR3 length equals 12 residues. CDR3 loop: CASSVVGHEQFF. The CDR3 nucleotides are TGTGCCAGCAGCGTAGTGGGCCATGAGCAGTTCTTC. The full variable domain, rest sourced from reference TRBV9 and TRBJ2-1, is DSGVTQTPKHLITATGQRVTLRCSPRSGDLSVYWYQQSLDQGLQFLIQYYNGEERAKGNILERFSAQQFPDLHSELNLSSLELGDSALYFCASSVVGHEQFFGPGTRLTVL.